These T cell receptor beta chains were read from a single sample in a study of technical replicates of blood from a few donors. TCRdb keeps only in-frame clones here, not all; method: immunoSEQ multiplex PCR. The sample yields 85,000 to 100,000 clones, more than 90% seen once. The sample comprised T cells isolated from PBMCs. The receptors were gathered from a human donor in good health. Both conserved end residues are part of each CDR3.

>TRBJ1-5|TRBV4-2|13
CASSQETGLVQHF
>TRBJ2-1|TRBV7-8|16
CASSREGGRAYNEQFF
>TRBJ1-5|TRBV5-1|14
CASSSGAGNQPQHF
>TRBJ1-5|TRBV10-3|15
CAINQEKHSNQPQHF
>TRBJ1-4|TRBV4-1|15
CASSQVRVSNEKLFF
>TRBJ1-5|TRBV27|14
CASSLGGQIQPQHF
>TRBJ2-1|TRBV6-5|14
CATTGTGGLNEQFF
>TRBJ2-7|TRBV6-5|16
CASSYSSSTSSYEQYF
>TRBJ2-5|TRBV5-1|16
CASSSENKGRGETQYF
>TRBJ1-2|TRBV7-3|13
CASSFQITYGYTF